Here is one T cell receptor (beta chain) with its context. As yet, its antigen is unknown. The PCR used 60 Vbeta and 13 Jbeta primers. The repertoire was sequenced with immunoSEQ multiplex PCR; TCRdb's copy has only in-frame clones and lacks some. The table records 75,000 to 100,000 clones, around 74% of them present only once. Germline lookup yields CDR1 MDHEN and CDR2 SYDVKM. The CDR3 runs 15 residues. Trimming took off 3 bases at V and 4 bases at J, with 16 bases between the two ends. This entry comes from a study of cytomegalovirus exposure and HLA in healthy donors. Background on the study: Genotyping showed roughly 83% of almost 400 donors falling in the Caucasian-associated ancestry cluster. General study findings and limits: The investigators catalogued 164 TCR beta chains as cytomegalovirus-associated. TCR beta V- and J-gene trimming was later associated with a missense DCLRE1C variant. Three chains linked to CMV were shown in vitro to be specific for CMV antigens.

Sequencing input: PBMCs. This TCR came from an older woman in good health and CMV-seropositive. The chain carries TRBV28 and TRBJ2-7; tentative D call: TRBD1 (5 bases). The DNA of the CDR3 is TGTGCCAGCAGTTTGGGTCTCCAGGGTGCTTACGAGCAGTACTTC. The encoded protein is CASSLGLQGAYEQYF.